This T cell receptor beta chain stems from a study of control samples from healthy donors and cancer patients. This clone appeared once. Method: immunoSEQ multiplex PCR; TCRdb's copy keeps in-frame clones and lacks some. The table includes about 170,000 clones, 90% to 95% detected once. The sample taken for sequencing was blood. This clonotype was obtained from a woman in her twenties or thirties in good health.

The CDR3 DNA follows: TGTGCCACCAGTGCCAGCTCTGGAAACACCATATATTTT. Translating it yields CATSASSGNTIYF. V is TRBV24-1 and J is TRBJ1-3; D uncertain. The CDR3 is 13 amino acids. V dropped 5 bases and J dropped 0 bases, with 4 bases sitting between them. From germline, CDR1 is KGHDR and CDR2 SFDVKD.